This TCR beta chain was observed in a study of T cell responses to AZD1222 COVID-19 vaccine (dated by TCRdb to about 2021). Looking at the study overall: TCR sequencing was performed for roughly 240 trial participants, of whom around 210 were given two doses of AZD1222 and approximately 25 were given two doses of MenACWY control vaccine. Trial participants were enrolled into age subgroups of 18-55, 56-69 and 70-plus years, which contained about 150, 28 and 57 TCR-sequenced participants, respectively. The paper's findings and limits, for the study overall: Epitopes outside the regions mutated in the B.1.351 and B.1.1.7 variants were reportedly recognized by nearly half of the unique spike-specific TCRs. After two AZD1222 doses, both the breadth and the depth of spike-specific TCRs were significantly higher than at day 0 and than in MenACWY recipients. No day 14 peak-response samples were available, so repertoires were characterized only after the peak T cell response. Conclusions about previously exposed vaccinees are limited, since just six AZD1222 recipients were seropositive for SARS-CoV-2 at baseline. Vaccine-associated CD4 TCRs spanned the whole spike protein, with dominant responses in regions 160-218 and 743-854. Participants were mostly white British and included more females than males, and it was suggested by the authors that clonal diversity may have been underestimated. In the small 56-69-year group, the increase in depth fell short of significance, most likely because of low power.

Comments on this clone: The antigen it binds to is not known. Within one base of it there is no much larger clone, and no base qualities were kept.

The meaning of the sample's time point label: about 28 days (+/-7) after the second vaccine dose. AZD1222 recipients given second doses at about 4 weeks or at about 12 weeks were pooled, since spike-specific TCR depth and breadth were not found to differ between the two schedules. Vaccinee samples were obtained from the UK trials COV001 and COV002, which included a single-blind randomized controlled phase 2/3 trial of AZD1222 (ChAdOx1 nCoV-19) in healthy adults. For TCRbeta chain sequencing, PBMC samples from trial participants were taken at day 0 and at day 28 after the second dose. The CDR3 goes from the cysteine to the phenylalanine over 13 residues. Only the CDR3 DNA stays, 39 bases, in frame from base 1. V is shortened by 0 bases, J by 7 bases, and the region joining them spans 10 bases. Sequences SGHRS (CDR1) and YFSETQ (CDR2) are obtained from the germline V gene. The CDR3 regions of human TCRbeta chains were subjected to immunosequencing. The paper's processing steps were these. TCRs in the repertoires were compared against a reference library of SARS-CoV-2-specific TCRs that had been generated with the MIRA antigen-specificity platform. Breadth was defined as the fraction of unique TCRs that were SARS-CoV-2-associated, and depth was defined as the fraction of total T cells that were SARS-CoV-2-associated. Each spike-specific TCR was assigned to its reactive spike region and to a CD4 or CD8 class using the MIRA data. Log10-transformed breadth and depth values were compared by one-way ANOVA with Sidak's multiple comparisons tests. Held by TCRdb, this immuneACCESS table contains in-frame sequences only and omits some clones. Under half of the omission traces to an unresolved V gene where checked; the cause of the rest is unknown. V and J calls and clone size are those listed in that table; D and trimming were worked out from the DNA. Counted in this sample were about 150,000 clones; around nine tenths of them appeared once. The top ten clones comprise 4% of the sample.

This sequence uses TRBV5-1 and TRBJ1-1; the D gene cannot be resolved reliably. The sample consisted of peripheral blood, taken 28 days after the second AZD1222 dose. This receptor was obtained from an adult who received the AZD1222 COVID-19 vaccine. The DNA sequence is given as TGCGCCAGCAGCTTGGCGCTTGGAATTGAAGCTTTCTTT. Translated, this gives CASSLALGIEAFF.